The source of this TCR beta chain is a study of T cell responses to AZD1222 COVID-19 vaccine. Study findings and constraints: Within unmutated variant regions lay the reported targets of nearly half of spike-specific TCRs.

A remark on this clone: Its antigen is unidentified.

Deletions cut 3 bases from V and 6 bases from J, with 9 bases between. The CDR3 length is 13 residues. Per the germline V gene, CDR1 is MNHEY and CDR2 is SMNVEV (reference sequence). Repertoires were generated with immunoSEQ multiplex PCR, while TCRdb's copy carries only in-frame clones and drops some. The sample contains roughly 120,000 clones, approximately 88% of which appear only once. The material sequenced was peripheral blood, taken 28 days after the second AZD1222 dose. The TCR originated in an adult who received the AZD1222 COVID-19 vaccine. V is TRBV27 and J is TRBJ1-5; D is undetermined. The CDR3 sequence is CASSFSESQPQHF. DNA of the CDR3: TGTGCCAGCAGTTTCTCGGAAAGTCAGCCCCAGCATTTT.